The 2 T cell receptor beta chains below all came from one sample that was sequenced in a study of T cells after yellow fever vaccination. TCRdb fed the 5' RACE reads into MiXCR, producing one record per CDR3 protein. The sample has nearly 550,000 distinct CDR3 sequences; 15% to 20% are singletons. The sequencing here drew on PBMCs, taken 15 days after the yellow fever booster vaccination. These receptors were obtained from a man in his thirties or forties who received the YFV17D yellow fever vaccine.

CDR3 sequence: CASSYIPGQGANEQYF. CDR3 nucleotide sequence: TGTGCCAGCAGTTATATCCCGGGACAGGGGGCGAACGAGCAGTACTTC. The chain recombines TRBV7-9 with TRBJ2-7, with TRBD1 matching 12 bases. Germline CDR1 is SEHNR and CDR2 is FQNEAQ (reference sequence). V lost 6 bases and J lost 5; bases outside the gene matches: 11. The CDR3 extends over 16 amino acids. Variable domain in full (rest from reference TRBV7-9 and TRBJ2-7): DTGVSQNPRHKITKRGQNVTFRCDPISEHNRLYWYRQTLGQGPEFLTYFQNEAQLEKSRLLSDRFSAERPKGSFSTLEIQRTEQGDSAMYLCASSYIPGQGANEQYFGPGTRLTVT.

A few counts support this clonotype. The chain links TRBV5-1 to TRBJ1-1; 8 bases are a match to TRBD1. V shed 7 bases and J 6 bases; nucleotides not matched to a gene: 11. Germline V gene data show CDR1 as SGHRS and CDR2 as YFSETQ. CDR3 length equals 14 residues. DNA for the CDR3: TGCGCCAGCGAAATGGGGGACAGGCTATCTGAAGCTTTCTTT. Translated, it gives CASEMGDRLSEAFF.